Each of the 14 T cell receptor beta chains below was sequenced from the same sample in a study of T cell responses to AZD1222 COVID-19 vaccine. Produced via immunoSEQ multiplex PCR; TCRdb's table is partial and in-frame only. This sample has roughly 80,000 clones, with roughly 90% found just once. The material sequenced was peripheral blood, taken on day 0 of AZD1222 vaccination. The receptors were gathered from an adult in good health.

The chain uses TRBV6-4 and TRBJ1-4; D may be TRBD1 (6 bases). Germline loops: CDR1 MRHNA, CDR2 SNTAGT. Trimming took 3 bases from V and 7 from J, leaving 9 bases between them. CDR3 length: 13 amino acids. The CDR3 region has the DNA TGTGCCAGCAGTGAGACAGGTGGTGAAAAACTGTTTTTT. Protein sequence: CASSETGGEKLFF.

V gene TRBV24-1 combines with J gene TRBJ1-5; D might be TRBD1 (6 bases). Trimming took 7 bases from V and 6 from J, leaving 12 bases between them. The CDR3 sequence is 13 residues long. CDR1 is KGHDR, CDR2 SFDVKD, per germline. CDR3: CATSRGPFQPQHF. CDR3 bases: TGTGCCACCAGCCGGGGGCCTTTTCAGCCCCAGCATTTT.

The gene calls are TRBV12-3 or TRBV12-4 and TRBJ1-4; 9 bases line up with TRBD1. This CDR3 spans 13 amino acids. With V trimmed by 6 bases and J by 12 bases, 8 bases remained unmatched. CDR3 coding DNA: TGTGCCAGCAGGGCATGGACAGGGGACGAACTGTTTTTT. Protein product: CASRAWTGDELFF.

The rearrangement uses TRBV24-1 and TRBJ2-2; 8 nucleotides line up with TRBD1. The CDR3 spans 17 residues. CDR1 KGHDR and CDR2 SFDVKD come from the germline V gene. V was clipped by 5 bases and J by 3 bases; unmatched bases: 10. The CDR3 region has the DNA TGTGCCACCAGTGGGGGCAGGGGGCGGAAAGACACCGGGGAGCTGTTTTTT. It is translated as CATSGGRGRKDTGELFF.

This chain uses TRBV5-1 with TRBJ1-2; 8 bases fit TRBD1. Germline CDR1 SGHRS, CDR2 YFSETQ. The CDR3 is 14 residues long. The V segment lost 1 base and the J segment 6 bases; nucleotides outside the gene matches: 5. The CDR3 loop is CASSLSGGKDGYTF. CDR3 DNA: TGCGCCAGCAGCTTGTCAGGGGGCAAGGATGGCTACACCTTC. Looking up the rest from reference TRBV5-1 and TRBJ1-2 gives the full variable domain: KAGVTQTPRYLIKTRGQQVTLSCSPISGHRSVSWYQQTPGQGLQFLFEYFSETQRNKGNFPGRFSGRQFSNSRSEMNVSTLELGDSALYLCASSLSGGKDGYTFGSGTRLTVV.

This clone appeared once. Written as DNA, the CDR3 is TGTGCCAGCTCACCCGAAATTGACCCGAACTATGGCTACACCTTC. This encodes CASSPEIDPNYGYTF. The V and J genes are TRBV18 and TRBJ1-2; D unclear. This CDR3 is 15 amino acids long. Germline V gene data show CDR1 as KGHSH and CDR2 as LQKENI. Trimming took off 3 bases at V and 2 bases at J, with 13 bases between the two ends.

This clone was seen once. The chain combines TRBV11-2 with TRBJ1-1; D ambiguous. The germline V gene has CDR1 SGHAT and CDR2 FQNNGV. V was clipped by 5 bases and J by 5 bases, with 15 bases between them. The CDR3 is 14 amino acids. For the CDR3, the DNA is TGTGCCAGCAGCCCTTTCAGCATAGGAACTGAAGCTTTCTTT. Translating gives CASSPFSIGTEAFF.

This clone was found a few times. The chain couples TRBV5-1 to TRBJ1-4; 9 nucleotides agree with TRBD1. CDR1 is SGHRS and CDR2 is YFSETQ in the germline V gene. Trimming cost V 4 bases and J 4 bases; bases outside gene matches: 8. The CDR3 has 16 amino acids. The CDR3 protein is CASSATGGKGNEKLFF. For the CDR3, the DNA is TGCGCCAGCAGCGCTACAGGGGGCAAGGGTAATGAAAAACTGTTTTTT.

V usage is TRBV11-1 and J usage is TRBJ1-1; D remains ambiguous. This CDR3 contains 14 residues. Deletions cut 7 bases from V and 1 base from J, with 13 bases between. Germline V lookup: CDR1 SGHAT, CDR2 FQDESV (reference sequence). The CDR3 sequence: CASIREPQNTEAFF. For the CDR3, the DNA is TGTGCCAGCATCCGCGAGCCCCAGAACACTGAAGCTTTCTTT. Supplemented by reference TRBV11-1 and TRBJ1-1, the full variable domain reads EAEVAQSPRYKITEKSQAVAFWCDPISGHATLYWYRQILGQGPELLVQFQDESVVDDSQLPKDRFSAERLKGVDSTLKIQPAELGDSAMYLCASIREPQNTEAFFGQGTRLTVV.

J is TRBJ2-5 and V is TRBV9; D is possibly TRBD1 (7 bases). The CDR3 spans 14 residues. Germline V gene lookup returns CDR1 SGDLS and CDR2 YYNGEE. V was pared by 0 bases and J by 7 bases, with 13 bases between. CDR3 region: CASSVGQGGMTQYF. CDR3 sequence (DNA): TGTGCCAGCAGCGTAGGACAGGGAGGAATGACCCAGTACTTC.

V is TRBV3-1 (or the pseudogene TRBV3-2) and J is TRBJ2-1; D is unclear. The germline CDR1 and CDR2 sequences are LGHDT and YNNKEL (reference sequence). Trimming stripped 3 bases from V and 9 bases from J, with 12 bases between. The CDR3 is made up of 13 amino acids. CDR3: CASSQISPSEQFF. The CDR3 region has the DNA TGTGCCAGCAGCCAGATTAGTCCATCTGAGCAGTTCTTC.

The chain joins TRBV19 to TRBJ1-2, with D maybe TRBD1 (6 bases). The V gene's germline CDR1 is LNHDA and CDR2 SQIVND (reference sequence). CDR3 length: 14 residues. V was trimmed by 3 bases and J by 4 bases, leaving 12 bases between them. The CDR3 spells CASSMGGDIYGYTF. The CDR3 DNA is TGTGCCAGTAGTATGGGGGGCGACATCTATGGCTACACCTTC.

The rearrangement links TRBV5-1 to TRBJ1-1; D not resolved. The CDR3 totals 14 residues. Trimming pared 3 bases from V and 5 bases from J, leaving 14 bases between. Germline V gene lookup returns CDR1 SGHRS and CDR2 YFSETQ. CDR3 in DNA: TGCGCCAGCAGCTCGGTTGACCTTCGGACTGAAGCTTTCTTT. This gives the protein CASSSVDLRTEAFF.

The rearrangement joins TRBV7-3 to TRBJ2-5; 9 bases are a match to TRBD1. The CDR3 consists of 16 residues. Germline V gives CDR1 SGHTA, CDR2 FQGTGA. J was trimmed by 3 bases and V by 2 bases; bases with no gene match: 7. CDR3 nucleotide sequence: TGTGCCAGCAGCTTATACGGGACAGGGAGCGAAGAGACCCAGTACTTC. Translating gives CASSLYGTGSEETQYF.